Following are 15 T cell receptor beta chains from one sample sequenced in a study of CD8+CD57+ T cells in acquired aplastic anemia. Sequenced patients had shown CD8+CD57+ cell expansion by flow cytometry. CDR3 and TCR beta VDJ profiling relied on genomic DNA as the template. From the reads, TCRdb called clonotypes with MiXCR, one entry per CDR3 protein. The sample has about 180,000 distinct CDR3 sequences; roughly 65% are singletons. The sample comprised sorted CD4+, CD8+, or CD8+CD57+ T cells (not recorded which) from PBMCs. Every receptor here comes from a human donor with aplastic anemia.

On this clonotype itself: A much larger clone differs by one base, so this may be a read error. This chain links TRBV12-3 or TRBV12-4 with TRBJ1-4, with D unclear. The CDR3 is made up of 13 amino acids. The CDR3 nucleotides are TGTGCCAGCAGTGTGAGTACTGGGAAGATACTGATTTTT. Protein: CASSVSTGKILIF.

Written as DNA, the CDR3 is TGTGCCAGCAGTTCGGCTAGCGTGAGAATGGATACGCAGTATTTT. This gives the protein CASSSASVRMDTQYF. The chain carries TRBV12-3 or TRBV12-4 and TRBJ2-3; maybe TRBD2 (6 bases). Trimming cost V 4 bases and J 6 bases, with 17 bases left between them. The CDR3 spans 15 residues.

This sequence joins TRBV5-1 and TRBJ2-3; no firm D call. The V end was cut by 6 bases, the J end by 5 bases, with 7 bases between. Germline assignment: CDR1 SGHRS and CDR2 YFSETQ. The CDR3 runs to 11 residues. The CDR3 spells CASTRGDTQYF. CDR3 bases: TGCGCCAGCACCCGAGGAGATACGCAGTATTTT.

This clonotype was observed many times. This sequence joins TRBV4-1 and TRBJ1-1; D is unclear. The CDR3 runs to 11 residues. Germline V gene lookup returns CDR1 MGHRA and CDR2 YSYEKL. V was clipped by 6 bases and J by 0 bases, with 2 bases between them. The CDR3 protein is CASRMNTEAFF. The CDR3 DNA reads TGCGCCAGCAGGATGAACACTGAAGCTTTCTTT.

This chain links TRBV9 with TRBJ2-1; 10 bases align to TRBD2. The junction had 7 bases not matched to a gene; V was cut back by 2 bases and J by 8 bases. The CDR3 runs 15 residues. Germline loops: CDR1 SGDLS, CDR2 YYNGEE. CDR3 in amino acids: CASSVSGRAGYEQFF. CDR3 nucleotide sequence: TGTGCCAGCAGCGTCAGCGGGAGGGCCGGGTATGAGCAGTTCTTC.

This chain uses TRBV7-3 with TRBJ2-5; 10 nucleotides line up with TRBD2. CDR1 and CDR2 from the germline V gene are SGHTA and FQGTGA. This CDR3 has 16 residues. V trimming: 5 bases; J trimming: 4 bases; junction bases outside the gene matches: 10. The CDR3 DNA is TGTGCCAGCAGCCTCAGCGGGGGGGCCGGGGGAGAGACCCAGTACTTC. It translates to CASSLSGGAGGETQYF.

With respect to this clonotype: Germline is not matched at one junction end, which may reflect a read error. The rearrangement uses TRBV29-1 and TRBJ1-2, with D possibly being TRBD1 (5 bases). This CDR3 has 12 residues. From germline, CDR1 is SQVTM and CDR2 ANQGSEA. CDR3 in DNA: TGTAGCGTTGAAGTCGGGGGGGAAGGCTACACCTTC. Its protein is CSVEVGGEGYTF.

This clonotype showed up just once. The chain combines TRBV5-4 with TRBJ1-4; possible D gene TRBD1, 5 bases. The CDR3 loop spans 14 amino acids. V dropped 4 bases and J dropped 6 bases, with 13 bases sitting between them. Per germline, CDR1 SGHNT and CDR2 YYREEE (reference sequence). The CDR3 DNA reads as TGTGCCAGCAGCGAGGGGAAGTCGGATGAAAAACTGTTTTTT. It encodes CASSEGKSDEKLFF.

This clonotype has a count of ten or more. The rearrangement uses TRBV19 and TRBJ1-5; no definite D call. The CDR3 is 16 residues long. The germline CDR1 and CDR2 sequences are LNHDA and SQIVND (reference sequence). V was trimmed by 2 bases and J by 1 base, leaving 12 bases between them. CDR3 sequence reads: CASSIPPGRSNQPQHF. The CDR3 DNA is TGTGCCAGTAGTATACCACCGGGTCGGAGCAATCAGCCCCAGCATTTT.

This clonotype was observed a few times. V and J are TRBV10-3 and TRBJ1-1, with D maybe TRBD1 (5 bases). The CDR3 runs to 14 residues. V was pared by 4 bases and J by 1 base, with 10 bases between. From germline, CDR1 is ENHRY and CDR2 SYGVKD. This chain's CDR3 is CAISGTGGNTEAFF. Here the CDR3 DNA reads TGTGCCATCAGTGGTACGGGGGGGAACACTGAAGCTTTCTTT.

This clonotype was found a few times. V gene TRBV20-1 combines with J gene TRBJ2-5, with D tentatively TRBD1 or TRBD2 (5 bases each). The CDR3 has 16 amino acids. Germline V lookup: CDR1 DFQATT, CDR2 SNEGSKA (reference sequence). The ends were cut back, 1 base at V and 1 base at J, with 16 bases in the middle. Here the CDR3 reads CSARVESGQPQETQYF. The CDR3 DNA is TGCAGTGCTAGAGTAGAGTCGGGGCAGCCCCAAGAGACCCAGTACTTC.

Concerning this clonotype itself: Mismatch with germline at one junction end may stem from a read error. The genes are TRBV5-1 and TRBJ2-7; D perhaps matches TRBD1 (6 bases). The CDR3 is made up of 15 amino acids. The germline V gene has CDR1 SGHRS and CDR2 YFSETQ. CDR3 protein: CASSVGQGISYEQYF. The CDR3 DNA sequence: TGTGCCAGCAGCGTAGGGCAGGGGATCTCCTACGAGCAGTACTTC.

This clonotype was observed at least ten times. The chain employs TRBV19 and TRBJ2-7; D not resolved. This CDR3 is built from 14 residues. Germline V gene data show CDR1 as LNHDA and CDR2 as SQIVND (reference sequence). Between the trimmed V and J ends, which lost 1 base and 0 bases, there was a span of 7 bases. CDR3 sequence: CASSIAASSYEQYF. The CDR3 nucleotides are TGTGCCAGTAGTATAGCGGCCAGCTCCTACGAGCAGTACTTC.

As for this clonotype: One junction end does not reproduce the germline sequence, and a read error may be involved. The chain carries TRBV7-2 and TRBJ2-7; D is unresolved. Germline CDR1 reads SGHTA; CDR2 reads FQGNSA. This CDR3 contains 12 residues. CDR3 loop: CASSLSTYGQYF. CDR3 bases: TGTGCCAGCAGCTTAAGTACGTACGGGCAGTACTTC.

This clonotype was seen many times. One end of the junction varies from germline; a read error may be responsible. The rearrangement uses TRBV7-9 and TRBJ2-3; TRBD2 is a possible D gene (7 bases). CDR3 length equals 15 residues. CDR1 and CDR2 from the germline V gene are SEHNR and FQNEAQ (reference sequence). This CDR3 reads CASSQPRGATDTQYF. CDR3 in DNA: TGCGCCAGCAGCCAACCCCGGGGGGCGACAGATACGCAGTATTTT.